This TCR beta chain was found in a study of T cell repertoires in cytomegalovirus infection. Study context: Public TCR beta signatures indicated both CMV infection and matching HLA type.

The CDR3 runs 16 residues. The V gene's germline CDR1 is SGHVS and CDR2 FQNEAQ. J was trimmed by 6 bases and V by 5 bases; bases with no gene match: 10. This clonotype has at least ten counts. TCRdb used MiXCR to reprocess the reads, holding one entry per CDR3 protein. The sample has just under 300,000 distinct CDR3 sequences; 9.6% are singletons. This TCR was sampled from a human donor in good health (CMV status not recorded). Some clones in this sample may be carry-over from other donors' samples. Sequenced material: PBMCs. This chain connects TRBV7-8 to TRBJ2-2; 9 bases agree with TRBD1. The CDR3, as DNA: TGTGCCAGCAGCCCGGCCCGGGACAGGGCGGCCGGGGAGCTGTTTTTT. As protein: CASSPARDRAAGELFF. Filled out from reference TRBV7-8 and TRBJ2-2, the complete variable domain reads GAGVSQSPRYKVAKRGQDVALRCDPISGHVSLFWYQQALGQGPEFLTYFQNEAQLDKSGLPSDRFFAERPEGSVSTLKIQRTQQEDSAVYLCASSPARDRAAGELFFGEGSRLTVL.